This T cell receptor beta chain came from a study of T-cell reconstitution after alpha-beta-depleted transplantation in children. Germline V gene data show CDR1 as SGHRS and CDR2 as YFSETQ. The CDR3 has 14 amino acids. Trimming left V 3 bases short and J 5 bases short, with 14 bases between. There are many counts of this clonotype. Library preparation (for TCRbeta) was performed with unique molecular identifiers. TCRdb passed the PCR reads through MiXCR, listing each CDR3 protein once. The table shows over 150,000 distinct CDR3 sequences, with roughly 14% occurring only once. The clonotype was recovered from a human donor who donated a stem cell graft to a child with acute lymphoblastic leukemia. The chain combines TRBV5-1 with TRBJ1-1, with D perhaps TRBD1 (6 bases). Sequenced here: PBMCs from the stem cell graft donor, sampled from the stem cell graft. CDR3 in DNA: TGCGCCAGCAGCTGGGACACGGGGGTTACTGAAGCTTTCTTT. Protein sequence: CASSWDTGVTEAFF. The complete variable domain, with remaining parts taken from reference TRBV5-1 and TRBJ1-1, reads KAGVTQTPRYLIKTRGQQVTLSCSPISGHRSVSWYQQTPGQGLQFLFEYFSETQRNKGNFPGRFSGRQFSNSRSEMNVSTLELGDSALYLCASSWDTGVTEAFFGQGTRLTVV.